This T cell receptor (beta chain) was recorded in a study of blood T cell repertoires in COVID-19. Germline V gene sequence: CDR1 LGHNA, CDR2 YNFKEQ. This CDR3 has 17 amino acids. V lost 0 bases and J 3 bases, leaving 17 bases between the germline ends. The protocol was immunoSEQ multiplex PCR, while the TCRdb copy is restricted to in-frame clones and leaves out a portion. The sample yields 200,000 to 250,000 clones, around four fifths seen once. J is TRBJ1-1 and V is TRBV4-2; weak D call: TRBD1 (5 bases). Material: peripheral blood. The receptor was isolated from a woman aged 65 to 85 with acute or convalescent COVID-19. Here the CDR3 DNA reads TGTGCCAGCAGCCAAGAAGCGCTGGGGGGTGAGGACACTGAAGCTTTCTTT. Protein: CASSQEALGGEDTEAFF.